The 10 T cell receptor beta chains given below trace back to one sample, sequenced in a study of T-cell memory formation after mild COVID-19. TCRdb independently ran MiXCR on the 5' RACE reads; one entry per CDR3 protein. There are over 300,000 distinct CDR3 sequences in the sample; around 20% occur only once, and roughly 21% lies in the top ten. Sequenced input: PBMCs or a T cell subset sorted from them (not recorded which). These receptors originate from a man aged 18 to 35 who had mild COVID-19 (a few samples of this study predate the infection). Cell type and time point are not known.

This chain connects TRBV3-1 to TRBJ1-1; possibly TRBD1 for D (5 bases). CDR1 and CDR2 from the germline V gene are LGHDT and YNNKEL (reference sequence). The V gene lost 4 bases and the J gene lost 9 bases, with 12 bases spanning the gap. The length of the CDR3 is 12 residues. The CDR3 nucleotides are TGTGCCAGCAGCCTCACAGGATCGCAAGCTTTCTTT. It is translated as CASSLTGSQAFF. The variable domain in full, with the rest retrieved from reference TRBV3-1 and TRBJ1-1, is DTAVSQTPKYLVTQMGNDKSIKCEQNLGHDTMYWYKQDSKKFLKIMFSYNNKELIINETVPNRFSPKSPDKAHLNLHINSLELGDSAVYFCASSLTGSQAFFGQGTRLTVV.

CDR3 amino acids: CASSRIPGTTARSYEQYF. The CDR3 DNA is TGTGCCAGCAGTCGGATTCCCGGGACTACAGCTCGCTCCTACGAGCAGTACTTC. The J gene is TRBJ2-7, the V gene TRBV6-5; 7 bases align to TRBD2. Germline V gene data show CDR1 as MNHEY and CDR2 as SVGAGI. The CDR3 runs to 18 residues. V was pared by 5 bases and J by 0 bases, with 16 bases of the junction left unmatched.

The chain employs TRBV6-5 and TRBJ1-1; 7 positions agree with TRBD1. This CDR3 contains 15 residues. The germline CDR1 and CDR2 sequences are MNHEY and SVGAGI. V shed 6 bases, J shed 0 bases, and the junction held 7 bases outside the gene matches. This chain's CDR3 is CASRRWGTVNTEAFF. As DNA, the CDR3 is TGTGCCAGCAGACGATGGGGGACAGTGAACACTGAAGCTTTCTTT.

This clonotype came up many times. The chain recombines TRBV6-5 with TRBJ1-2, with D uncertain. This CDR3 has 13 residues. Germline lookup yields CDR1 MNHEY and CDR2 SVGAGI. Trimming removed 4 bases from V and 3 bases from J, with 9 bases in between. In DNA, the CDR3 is TGTGCCAGCAGTTTAGGACGAGACTATGGCTACACCTTC. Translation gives CASSLGRDYGYTF.

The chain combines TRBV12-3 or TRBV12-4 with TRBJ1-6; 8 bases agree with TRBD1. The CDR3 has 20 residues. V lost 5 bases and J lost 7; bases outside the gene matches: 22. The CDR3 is CASSPTTRGTGGPGNSPLHF. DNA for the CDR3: TGTGCCAGCAGTCCAACCACTCGGGGGACAGGAGGGCCCGGCAATTCACCCCTCCACTTT.

The CDR3, as DNA: TGCGCCAGCAGCCGGAACCGAGGGGTTGGGGAAAAACTGTTTTTT. This gives the protein CASSRNRGVGEKLFF. V gene TRBV4-1 combines with J gene TRBJ1-4; D is perhaps TRBD1 (5 bases). The CDR3 is 15 residues long. From germline, CDR1 is MGHRA and CDR2 YSYEKL. V lost 4 bases and J lost 8, with 17 bases in between.

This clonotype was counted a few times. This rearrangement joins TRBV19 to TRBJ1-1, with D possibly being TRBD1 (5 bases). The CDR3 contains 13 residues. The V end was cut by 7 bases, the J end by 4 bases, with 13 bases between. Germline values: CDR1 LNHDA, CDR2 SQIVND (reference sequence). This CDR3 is CASTRGGSTEAFF. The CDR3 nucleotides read TGTGCCAGTACCCGGGGGGGATCCACTGAAGCTTTCTTT.

DNA for the CDR3: TGTGCCAGCAGTTTAGGTTCAGGGATCGAGCAGTACGTC. This codes for CASSLGSGIEQYV. The chain is built from TRBV12-3 or TRBV12-4 and TRBJ2-7; a possible D gene is TRBD1 (5 bases). The V and J ends lost 1 base and 6 bases respectively, with 10 bases between them. The CDR3 consists of 13 residues.

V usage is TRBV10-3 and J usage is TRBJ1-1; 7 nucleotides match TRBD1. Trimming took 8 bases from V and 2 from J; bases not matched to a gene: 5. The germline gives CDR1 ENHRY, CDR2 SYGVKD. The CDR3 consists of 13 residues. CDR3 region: CAISRTGNTEAFF. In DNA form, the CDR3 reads TGTGCCATCTCGAGGACAGGCAACACTGAAGCTTTCTTT.

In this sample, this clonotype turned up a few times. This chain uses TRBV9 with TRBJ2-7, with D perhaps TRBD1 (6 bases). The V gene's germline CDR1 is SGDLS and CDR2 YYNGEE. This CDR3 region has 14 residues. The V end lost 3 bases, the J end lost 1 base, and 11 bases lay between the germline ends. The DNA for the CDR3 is TGTGCCAGCAGCGCTAGGGGGACATCCTACGAGCAGTACTTC. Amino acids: CASSARGTSYEQYF.